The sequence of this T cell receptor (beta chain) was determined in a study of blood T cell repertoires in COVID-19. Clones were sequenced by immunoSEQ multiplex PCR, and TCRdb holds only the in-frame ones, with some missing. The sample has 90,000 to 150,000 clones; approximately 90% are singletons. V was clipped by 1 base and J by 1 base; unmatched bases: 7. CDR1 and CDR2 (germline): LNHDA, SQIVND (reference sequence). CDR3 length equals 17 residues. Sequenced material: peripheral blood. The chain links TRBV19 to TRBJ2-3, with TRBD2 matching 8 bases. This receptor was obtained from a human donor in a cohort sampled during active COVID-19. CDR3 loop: CASSIGSSGKGTDTQYF. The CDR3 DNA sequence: TGTGCCAGTAGTATAGGGAGTAGCGGGAAGGGCACAGATACGCAGTATTTT.